The T cell receptor beta chain described here comes from a study of blood T cell repertoires in COVID-19. Study background: Samples of COVID-19 (acute and convalescent) were obtained from the United States, Italy and Spain. T cells, B-cell-depleted T cells, or PBMCs provided the cDNA or gDNA that served as material.

Original analysis: Estimates of nucleated cell counts were drawn from the amplification of reference gene primers. TCRdb's copy holds only in-frame clones and misses some; the assay was immunoSEQ multiplex PCR. V, J and clone size reflect that table, while D and trimming were determined from the DNA. The table shows hundreds of thousands of clones, with 75% to 90% occurring only once. Seattle's cohort entered during active infection and was followed longitudinally. This CDR3 comprises 14 residues. From germline, CDR1 is SGHRS and CDR2 YFSETQ. Unmatched junction bases numbered 5, after V lost 1 base and J lost 7 bases.

Sequencing input: peripheral blood. The V gene is TRBV5-1, the J gene TRBJ2-1; 7 nucleotides align to TRBD2. The TCR originated in a woman between 65 and 79 years old with COVID-19, enrolled during active disease. In nucleotides, the CDR3 is TGCGCCAGCAGCTTGCGGGCGGGGGAAAATGAGCAGTTCTTC. It specifies CASSLRAGENEQFF.